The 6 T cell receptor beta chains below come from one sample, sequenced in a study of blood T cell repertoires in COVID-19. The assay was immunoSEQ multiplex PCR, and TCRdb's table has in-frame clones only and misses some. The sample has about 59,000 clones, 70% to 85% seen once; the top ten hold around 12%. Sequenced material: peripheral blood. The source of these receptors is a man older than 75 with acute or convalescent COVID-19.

The CDR3 coding sequence is TGTGCCAGCTCACCACAGGCGACAGTCCGTACCGAGCAGTACTTC. Translation gives CASSPQATVRTEQYF. The rearrangement uses TRBV18 and TRBJ2-7, with a weak D call TRBD1 (5 bases). V was clipped by 1 base and J by 6 bases, with 16 bases between them. CDR3 length: 15 residues. Germline values: CDR1 KGHSH, CDR2 LQKENI.

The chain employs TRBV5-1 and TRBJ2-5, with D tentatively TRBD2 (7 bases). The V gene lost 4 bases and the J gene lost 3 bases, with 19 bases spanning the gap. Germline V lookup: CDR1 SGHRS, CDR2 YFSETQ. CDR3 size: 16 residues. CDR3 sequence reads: CASSRGGPGMKETQYF. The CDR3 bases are TGCGCCAGCAGCAGGGGGGGTCCAGGGATGAAAGAGACCCAGTACTTC.

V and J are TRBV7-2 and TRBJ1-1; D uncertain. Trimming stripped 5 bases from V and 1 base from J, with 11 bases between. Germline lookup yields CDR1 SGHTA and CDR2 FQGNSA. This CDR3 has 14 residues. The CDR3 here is CASSQRQKNTEAFF. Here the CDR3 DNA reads TGTGCCAGCAGCCAAAGACAAAAGAACACTGAAGCTTTCTTT.

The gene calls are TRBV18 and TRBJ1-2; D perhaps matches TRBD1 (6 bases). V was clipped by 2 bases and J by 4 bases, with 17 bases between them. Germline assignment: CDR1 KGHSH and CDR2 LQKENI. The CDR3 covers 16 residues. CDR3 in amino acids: CASSPETGSAIYGYTF. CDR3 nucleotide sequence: TGTGCCAGCTCACCAGAGACAGGATCCGCCATCTATGGCTACACCTTC. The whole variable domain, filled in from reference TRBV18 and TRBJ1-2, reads NAGVMQNPRHLVRRRGQEARLRCSPMKGHSHVYWYRQLPEEGLKFMVYLQKENIIDESGMPKERFSAEFPKEGPSILRIQQVVRGDSAAYFCASSPETGSAIYGYTFGSGTRLTVV.

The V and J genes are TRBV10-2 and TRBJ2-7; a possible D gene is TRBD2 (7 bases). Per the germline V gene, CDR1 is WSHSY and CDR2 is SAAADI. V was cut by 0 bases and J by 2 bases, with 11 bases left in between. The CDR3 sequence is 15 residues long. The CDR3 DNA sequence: TGCGCCAGCAGTGAGTCACAGGGAGGGACCTACGAGCAGTACTTC. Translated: CASSESQGGTYEQYF.

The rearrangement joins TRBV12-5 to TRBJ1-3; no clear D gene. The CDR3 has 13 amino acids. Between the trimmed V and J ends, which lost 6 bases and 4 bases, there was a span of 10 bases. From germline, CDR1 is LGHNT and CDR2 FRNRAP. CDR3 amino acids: CASGLSSGNTIYF. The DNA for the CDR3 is TGTGCTAGTGGCCTCTCCTCGGGAAACACCATATATTTT.